Many counts were recorded for the clone carrying this TCR beta chain. V lost 5 bases, J lost 4 bases, and 3 bases stayed unmatched. The germline gives CDR1 SGHTA, CDR2 FQGNSA. CDR3 size: 14 residues. The data are from a study of T cell repertoires in cytomegalovirus infection. TCRdb fed the reads into MiXCR, producing one record per CDR3 protein. Of around 270,000 distinct CDR3 sequences listed, approximately 9.2% are singletons. The sequence came from a human donor in good health (CMV status not recorded). Some clones in this sample may be carry-over from other donors' samples. The specimen sequenced was PBMCs. The rearrangement links TRBV7-2 to TRBJ1-2; 11 nucleotides align to TRBD1. The CDR3 nucleotides read TGTGCCAGCAGCCGGACAGGGGGCAGCTATGGCTACACCTTC. This encodes CASSRTGGSYGYTF.